One sample yielded the 17 T cell receptor beta chains listed below, sequenced in a study of quantifying T cell responses using KT2 cells. Study as a whole: cDNA was made from DNase-treated RNA using alpha and beta constant primers.

Each cDNA got a UMI-containing oligo ligated at its 3' end. An equimolar mix of RC1.1 and RC1.2 primed the beta chain across TRBC1 and TRBC2. TCRdb used MiXCR to reprocess the UMI-ligation and nested PCR reads, holding one entry per CDR3 protein. Of some 43,000 distinct CDR3 sequences in the sample, 17% are singletons; the top ten hold around 43%. Sequenced input: PBMCs spiked with cells of the T cell clone KT2. The receptors stem from a human donor.

This clonotype has a handful of counts. The gene calls are TRBV9 and TRBJ2-7; the match to TRBD1 covers 7 bases. The CDR3 extends over 12 amino acids. V shed 0 bases, J shed 9 bases, and the junction held 3 bases outside the gene matches. Per germline, CDR1 SGDLS and CDR2 YYNGEE. The DNA of the CDR3 is TGTGCCAGCAGCGTAGAAGGGGGCGTGCAGTACTTC. Its translation is CASSVEGGVQYF.

The gene calls are TRBV20-1 and TRBJ2-1, with 14 bases that match TRBD2. This CDR3 spans 15 amino acids. The germline gives CDR1 DFQATT, CDR2 SNEGSKA (reference sequence). Trimming at V came to 5 bases and at J to 10 bases, leaving 10 bases not matched to a gene. The CDR3 DNA sequence: TGCAGTGCTCCCCCGACTAGCGGGGGGGCCAACGAGCAGTTCTTC. Protein: CSAPPTSGGANEQFF.

This clonotype has only a few counts. The rearrangement links TRBV6-2 or TRBV6-3 to TRBJ2-1; D gene unclear. V lost 4 bases and J 7 bases, leaving 5 bases between the germline ends. The CDR3 loop spans 11 amino acids. Germline V CDR1 and CDR2: MNHEY, SVGEGT. CDR3 sequence: CASSLVNEQFF. The DNA for the CDR3 is TGTGCCAGCAGTTTGGTGAATGAGCAGTTCTTC.

This clonotype was seen ten or more times. The V call is TRBV5-4, the J call TRBJ2-1; D is perhaps TRBD2 (6 bases). V was trimmed by 4 bases and J by 0 bases, leaving 17 bases between them. CDR1 SGHNT and CDR2 YYREEE come from the germline V gene (reference sequence). The CDR3 has 17 amino acids. The CDR3 here is CASSLPSGLLSYNEQFF. In DNA, the CDR3 is TGTGCCAGCAGCCTGCCCTCGGGACTGCTCTCCTACAATGAGCAGTTCTTC. The full variable domain, completed using reference TRBV5-4 and TRBJ2-1, is ETGVTQSPTHLIKTRGQQVTLRCSSQSGHNTVSWYQQALGQGPQFIFQYYREEENGRGNFPPRFSGLQFPNYSSELNVNALELDDSALYLCASSLPSGLLSYNEQFFGPGTRLTVL.

The table lists this clonotype with a few counts. The J gene is TRBJ2-1, the V gene TRBV7-8; 7 bases match TRBD2. Germline CDR1 and CDR2: SGHVS and FQNEAQ. CDR3 length: 18 residues. V lost 5 bases to trimming and J lost 0 bases; unmatched junction nucleotides: 13. The CDR3 protein is CASSPVGGRASSYNEQFF. The CDR3 DNA follows: TGTGCCAGCAGCCCTGTTGGCGGGAGAGCGAGCTCCTACAATGAGCAGTTCTTC. The full variable domain, in which reference TRBV7-8 and TRBJ2-1 provide the parts outside the CDR3, is GAGVSQSPRYKVAKRGQDVALRCDPISGHVSLFWYQQALGQGPEFLTYFQNEAQLDKSGLPSDRFFAERPEGSVSTLKIQRTQQEDSAVYLCASSPVGGRASSYNEQFFGPGTRLTVL.

This clonotype was seen a handful of times. The rearrangement links TRBV3-1 to TRBJ2-1; D is perhaps TRBD2 (5 bases). This CDR3 is 13 amino acids long. CDR1 and CDR2 (germline): LGHDT, YNNKEL (reference sequence). V was clipped by 0 bases and J by 11 bases, with 11 bases between them. CDR3: CASSQDEGRKQFF. CDR3 DNA sequence: TGTGCCAGCAGCCAAGATGAGGGCCGCAAGCAGTTCTTC.

The sample holds a few counts of this clonotype. The gene calls are TRBV12-3 or TRBV12-4 and TRBJ1-4; 9 bases match TRBD1. There are 13 residues in the CDR3. The J segment lost 7 bases and the V segment lost 5 bases, leaving 2 bases of the junction unmatched. The CDR3 region has the DNA TGTGCCAGCAGTACAGGGGGCGGTGAAAAACTGTTTTTT. Translated: CASSTGGGEKLFF.

The chain carries TRBV9 and TRBJ1-6; no clear D. Germline V gives CDR1 SGDLS, CDR2 YYNGEE. V gave up 0 bases and J gave up 9 bases, with 13 bases separating them. This CDR3 region has 15 residues. The CDR3 DNA reads as TGTGCCAGCAGCGTAGCTGCAGGCCTTGGTTCACCCCTCCACTTT. Protein product: CASSVAAGLGSPLHF.

In this sample, this clonotype turned up a few times. Here the CDR3 reads CSVDRADNTGELFF. As DNA, the CDR3 is TGCAGCGTTGATCGGGCGGATAACACCGGGGAGCTGTTTTTT. V is TRBV29-1 and J is TRBJ2-2; the D is unclear. The CDR3 length is 14 residues. The ends were cut back, 3 bases at V and 2 bases at J, with 10 bases in the middle. Germline V CDR1 and CDR2: SQVTM, ANQGSEA.

V and J are TRBV5-1 and TRBJ1-5; D is ambiguous. Germline V gene lookup returns CDR1 SGHRS and CDR2 YFSETQ. V lost 6 bases to trimming and J lost 1 base, with 14 bases between them. The CDR3 has 15 amino acids. The CDR3 sequence: CASKPEAGSNQPQHF. The CDR3 DNA sequence: TGCGCCAGCAAACCGGAGGCGGGGAGCAATCAGCCCCAGCATTTT.

This clonotype was found many times. CDR3 amino acids: CASSFGVQAYGYTF. Written as DNA, the CDR3 is TGTGCCAGCAGTTTCGGGGTGCAGGCCTATGGCTACACCTTC. This chain connects TRBV12-3 or TRBV12-4 to TRBJ1-2; D gene uncertain. The ends were cut back, 3 bases at V and 4 bases at J, with 12 bases in the middle. This CDR3 spans 14 amino acids.

This clonotype was found many times. The rearrangement uses TRBV7-8 and TRBJ2-7; maybe TRBD1 (6 bases). The CDR3 runs to 15 residues. The germline CDR1 and CDR2 sequences are SGHVS and FQNEAQ. V lost 2 bases to trimming and J lost 6 bases, with 17 bases between them. CDR3 amino acids: CASSLSRTVNGEQYF. In nucleotides, the CDR3 is TGTGCCAGCAGCTTATCCCGGACAGTGAACGGCGAGCAGTACTTC.

This clonotype was observed a few times. The chain links TRBV11-1 to TRBJ2-3; 13 nucleotides line up with TRBD2. Germline V gene lookup returns CDR1 SGHAT and CDR2 FQDESV (reference sequence). The V and J ends lost 5 bases and 0 bases, in that order; junction bases with no gene match: 2. The CDR3 runs 16 residues. The CDR3 DNA follows: TGTGCCAGCAGCGGGACTAGCGGGACGAGCACAGATACGCAGTATTTT. Translated, it gives CASSGTSGTSTDTQYF.

The chain carries TRBV12-3 or TRBV12-4 and TRBJ1-1; TRBD1 might be the D (5 bases). The V end lost 3 bases, the J end lost 5 bases, and 13 bases lay between the germline ends. This CDR3 spans 14 amino acids. The CDR3 DNA reads TGTGCCAGCAGTTTGCAGGGTTCGAGGACTGAAGCTTTCTTT. It is translated as CASSLQGSRTEAFF.

This sequence joins TRBV13 and TRBJ2-1; TRBD2 matches at 14 bases. Germline loops: CDR1 PRHDT, CDR2 FYEKMQ (reference sequence). This CDR3 comprises 17 residues. J was trimmed by 9 bases and V by 3 bases; bases with no gene match: 10. Written as DNA, the CDR3 is TGTGCCAGCAGCTTGTGGACTAGCGGGAGGAGGGCACTTGAGCAGTTCTTC. Residues: CASSLWTSGRRALEQFF.

The chain links TRBV21-1 to TRBJ1-5; TRBD1 is the table's D call and was not checked against the DNA. TRBV21-1 is annotated as a pseudogene. The CDR3 is 15 residues long. CDR3 loop: CASSKGTGGNQPQHF. The CDR3 DNA sequence: TGTGCCAGCAGCAAAGGGACAGGGGGCAATCAGCCCCAGCATTTT.

There are a few counts of this clonotype. The chain employs TRBV7-3 and TRBJ2-5, with 7 bases identical to TRBD2. Germline-derived CDR1 and CDR2 are SGHTA and FQGTGA. The CDR3 consists of 16 residues. Losses at the gene ends were 4 bases for V and 4 bases for J; bases not matched to a gene: 12. The CDR3 sequence is CASSSTGLGSRETQYF. The CDR3 nucleotides read TGTGCCAGCAGCTCGACCGGACTAGGCTCTCGAGAGACCCAGTACTTC. Together with reference TRBV7-3 and TRBJ2-5, the CDR3 gives the full variable domain: GAGVSQTPSNKVTEKGKYVELRCDPISGHTALYWYRQSLGQGPEFLIYFQGTGAADDSGLPNDRFFAVRPEGSVSTLKIQRTERGDSAVYLCASSSTGLGSRETQYFGPGTRLLVL.